The following is a TCR gamma chain sequence with its context. What it recognizes is unknown. Using around 200 ng of biopsy DNA, TRG was amplified with LymphoTrack primers. TCRdb reprocessed the multiplex PCR reads through CATT. The data contain around 490 gamma-chain clones, approximately 49% of them seen just once; the ten biggest clones take up 40%. The data are from a study of intestinal T cells in coeliac disease. Whole-study findings and limits: Some TCR sequences were likely missing due to degraded FFPE-derived DNA. Coeliac and control groups differed significantly in age. Reported leave-one-out accuracy of TRD kmer clustering was about 92%. TRG-based classification had a reported leave-one-out accuracy of 87%.

CDR3 length equals 15 residues. The germline V gene encodes CDR1 EGSNGY and CDR2 YDSYNSKV. Germline trimming cut 5 bases from V and 6 bases from J; bases unmatched to any gene: 16. Genomic DNA came from ten roughly 5.2-µm formalin-fixed paraffin-embedded scrolls per case. The sequenced sample was a duodenal biopsy. The receptor's source is a human donor who served as a control with a normal duodenal biopsy, not a healthy volunteer. The chain combines TRGV2 with TRGJ1 or TRGJ2. The CDR3 DNA is TGTGCCACCTGGGGACGGGCCCTTTTTTGTTATAAGAAACTCTTT. It yields the protein CATWGRALFCYKKLF.